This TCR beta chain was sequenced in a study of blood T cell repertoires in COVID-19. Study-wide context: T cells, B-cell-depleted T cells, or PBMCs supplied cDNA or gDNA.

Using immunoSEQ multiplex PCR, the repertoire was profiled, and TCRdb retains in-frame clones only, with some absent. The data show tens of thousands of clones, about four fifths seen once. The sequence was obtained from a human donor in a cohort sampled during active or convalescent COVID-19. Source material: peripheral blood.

The CDR3 bases are TGTGCCAGCTCTCCTGGACAGACGGGAGGCTACACCTTC. Translating it yields CASSPGQTGGYTF. This chain uses TRBV18 with TRBJ1-2, with D possibly being TRBD1 (6 bases). There are 13 residues in the CDR3. Deletions cut 6 bases from V and 8 bases from J, with 16 bases between. Germline assignment: CDR1 KGHSH and CDR2 LQKENI.